This TCR beta chain stems from a study of blood T cell repertoires in COVID-19. This clone was observed a single time. Germline V gene data show CDR1 as SGHNT and CDR2 as YYREEE (reference sequence). Trimming stripped 0 bases from V and 4 bases from J, with 16 bases between. CDR3 size: 16 residues. Using immunoSEQ multiplex PCR, the repertoire was profiled, and TCRdb retains in-frame clones only, with some absent. The repertoire holds about 140,000 clones, with 75% to 90% as singletons. Sequenced: peripheral blood. The clonotype originates from a woman older than 75 with acute or convalescent COVID-19. This chain uses TRBV5-4 with TRBJ1-2; D not resolved. The CDR3 region has the DNA TGTGCCAGCAGCTTGGGCCCCGGCGGGAGAATCTATGGCTACACCTTC. Its translation: CASSLGPGGRIYGYTF.